This T cell receptor beta chain stems from a study of CD8 T cells in ankylosing spondylitis. TCRdb recomputed calls from the 5' RACE reads with MiXCR, one row per CDR3 protein. The sample lists roughly 250,000 distinct CDR3 sequences; over 8.5% were seen once. Many counts were recorded for this clonotype. The CDR3 contains 13 residues. The germline gives CDR1 SGHRS, CDR2 YFSETQ. V lost 4 bases and J lost 6, with 10 bases in between. The source of this sequence is a male donor with ankylosing spondylitis or in good health (not recorded which). V gene TRBV5-1 combines with J gene TRBJ2-2; D gene ambiguous. Sequenced input: blood, either unsorted or a sorted T cell fraction (not recorded which). CDR3 region: CASSTTDAGELFF. CDR3 bases: TGCGCCAGCAGCACCACGGACGCCGGGGAGCTGTTTTTT.